This record concerns one T cell receptor beta chain sequence. TCRdb re-called the 5' RACE reads with MiXCR, one entry per CDR3 protein. The sample consists of some 560,000 distinct CDR3 sequences, more than 9% of them appearing once. The record originates from a study of identical twins. CDR3 length: 14 amino acids. The junction had 11 bases not matched to a gene; V was cut back by 11 bases and J by 1 base. Germline CDR1 SNHLY, CDR2 FYNNEI. These data were likewise used in another study, on yellow fever vaccine responses in identical twins.

The sequence was collected from a woman aged 18 to 35 in good health. The gene calls are TRBV2 and TRBJ2-7, with TRBD1 matching 7 bases. The specimen sequenced was PBMCs. In nucleotides, the CDR3 is TGTGCCTGTTTTAAGGGACAGAAGTCCTACGAGCAGTACTTC. Translation gives CACFKGQKSYEQYF.